A selection of T cell receptor beta chains follows, all from one sample in a study of blood T cell repertoires in COVID-19. Clones were read by immunoSEQ multiplex PCR, and TCRdb kept only the in-frame ones, dropping some. The sample holds more than 200,000 clones, over 70% seen once. Sequencing input: PBMCs or T cells enriched from blood (not recorded which). The receptors derive from a woman aged 25-40 years who had been exposed to COVID-19. The CDR3 runs from the conserved cysteine through the conserved F or W.

V gene: TRBV11-1; J gene: TRBJ2-7; CDR3 protein: CASSPASDHEQYF
V gene: TRBV19; J gene: TRBJ1-4; CDR3 protein: CASSRTGFREKLFF
V gene: TRBV10-3; J gene: TRBJ2-1; CDR3 protein: CAISERQFEYNEQFF
V gene: TRBV29-1; J gene: TRBJ2-7; CDR3 protein: CSVVQAYEQYF
V gene: TRBV19; J gene: TRBJ1-1; CDR3 protein: CASSPGQNTEAFF
V gene: TRBV24-1; J gene: TRBJ1-5; CDR3 protein: CATSDRSFRGNQPQHF
V gene: TRBV10-3; J gene: TRBJ1-1; CDR3 protein: CAIRTGGSNTEAFF
V gene: TRBV9; J gene: TRBJ2-3; CDR3 protein: CASSVATTSGGTDTQYF
V gene: TRBV24-1; J gene: TRBJ2-1; CDR3 protein: CATSGASSGQFF
V gene: TRBV28; J gene: TRBJ2-1; CDR3 protein: CASSSRTGENEQFF
V gene: TRBV9; J gene: TRBJ1-6; CDR3 protein: CASSVTGAPRGGSPLHF
V gene: TRBV5-5; J gene: TRBJ2-2; CDR3 protein: CASSQTGNTGELFF
V gene: TRBV19; J gene: TRBJ2-7; CDR3 protein: CASKRVGQGDYEQYF
V gene: TRBV5-4; J gene: TRBJ2-2; CDR3 protein: CASSLGGRDTGELFF
V gene: TRBV28; J gene: TRBJ1-5; CDR3 protein: CASSFAPAGYQPQHF
V gene: TRBV7-9; J gene: TRBJ1-6; CDR3 protein: CASSLGGQGSSPLHF
V gene: TRBV11-3; J gene: TRBJ2-1; CDR3 protein: CASSLDLEGGREQFF
V gene: TRBV18; J gene: TRBJ1-1; CDR3 protein: CASSPPMNTEAFF
V gene: TRBV27; J gene: TRBJ2-6; CDR3 protein: CASSLSPHSFSGANVLTF
V gene: TRBV19; J gene: TRBJ2-1; CDR3 protein: CASSNSGSFFVNEQFF
V gene: TRBV9; J gene: TRBJ1-3; CDR3 protein: CASSAEGNTIYF
V gene: TRBV2; J gene: TRBJ1-6; CDR3 protein: CASSSDYSPLHF
V gene: TRBV4-2; J gene: TRBJ1-6; CDR3 protein: CASSHQGSKYNSPLHF
V gene: TRBV6-5; J gene: TRBJ1-6; CDR3 protein: CASRTGGNSPLHF
V gene: TRBV21-1; J gene: TRBJ2-7; CDR3 protein: CASSRRLKEQYF
V gene: TRBV5-5; J gene: TRBJ2-1; CDR3 protein: CASSSSVSSYNEQFF
V gene: TRBV9; J gene: TRBJ2-1; CDR3 protein: CASSVGLAGGGNEQFF
V gene: TRBV30; J gene: TRBJ1-2; CDR3 protein: CAWETGVSYGYTF
V gene: TRBV30; J gene: TRBJ1-6; CDR3 protein: CAWSVGEHYNSPLHF
V gene: TRBV5-1; J gene: TRBJ2-5; CDR3 protein: CASSYGLAGGTYQETQYF
V gene: TRBV2; J gene: TRBJ1-3; CDR3 protein: CASSAAGFSGNTIYF
V gene: TRBV28; J gene: TRBJ2-7; CDR3 protein: CASSSLPGLAREQYF
V gene: TRBV7-6; J gene: TRBJ2-7; CDR3 protein: CASSLEVDRGAEQYF
V gene: TRBV7-9; J gene: TRBJ1-4; CDR3 protein: CASSLVGRGYRNEKLFF
V gene: TRBV7-6; J gene: TRBJ1-1; CDR3 protein: CASSRDTEAFF
V gene: TRBV10-3; J gene: TRBJ2-1; CDR3 protein: CARDEQFF
V gene: TRBV19; J gene: TRBJ1-3; CDR3 protein: CASSTPTGASGNTIYF
V gene: TRBV5-1; J gene: TRBJ1-4; CDR3 protein: CASSLASSNEKLFF
V gene: TRBV14; J gene: TRBJ2-7; CDR3 protein: CASSRGSSLFDEQYF
V gene: TRBV6-5; J gene: TRBJ1-2; CDR3 protein: CASSYRGVGTNYGYTF